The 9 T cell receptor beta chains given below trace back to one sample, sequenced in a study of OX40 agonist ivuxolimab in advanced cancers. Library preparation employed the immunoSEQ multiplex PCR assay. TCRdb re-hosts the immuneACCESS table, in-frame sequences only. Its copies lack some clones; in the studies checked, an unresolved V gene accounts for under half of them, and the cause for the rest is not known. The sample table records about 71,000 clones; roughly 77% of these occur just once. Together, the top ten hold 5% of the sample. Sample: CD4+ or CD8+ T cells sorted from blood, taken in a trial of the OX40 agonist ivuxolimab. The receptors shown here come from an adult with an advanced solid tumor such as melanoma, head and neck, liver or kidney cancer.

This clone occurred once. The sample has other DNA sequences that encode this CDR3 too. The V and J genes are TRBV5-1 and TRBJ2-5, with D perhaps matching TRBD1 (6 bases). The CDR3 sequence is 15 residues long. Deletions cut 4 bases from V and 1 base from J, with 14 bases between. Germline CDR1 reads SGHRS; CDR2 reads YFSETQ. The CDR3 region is CASSPQGQLQETQYF. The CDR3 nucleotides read TGCGCCAGCAGCCCACAGGGCCAGCTCCAAGAGACCCAGTACTTC.

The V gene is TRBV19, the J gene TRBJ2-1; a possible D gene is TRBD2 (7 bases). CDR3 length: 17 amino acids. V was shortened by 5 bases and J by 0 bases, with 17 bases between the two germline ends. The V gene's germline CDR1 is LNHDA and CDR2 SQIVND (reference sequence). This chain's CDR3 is CASSGGARGLSYNEQFF. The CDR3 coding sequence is TGTGCCAGTAGTGGGGGGGCCAGGGGACTCTCCTACAATGAGCAGTTCTTC.

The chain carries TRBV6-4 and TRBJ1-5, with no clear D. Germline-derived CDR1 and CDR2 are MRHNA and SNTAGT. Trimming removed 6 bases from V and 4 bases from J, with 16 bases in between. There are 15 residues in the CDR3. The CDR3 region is CASSQKFGTNQPQHF. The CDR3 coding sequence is TGTGCCAGCAGCCAGAAATTCGGAACGAATCAGCCCCAGCATTTT.

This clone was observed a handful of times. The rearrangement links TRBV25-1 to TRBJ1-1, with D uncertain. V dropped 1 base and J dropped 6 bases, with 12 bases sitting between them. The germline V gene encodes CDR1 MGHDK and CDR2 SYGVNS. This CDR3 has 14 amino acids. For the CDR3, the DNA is TGTGCCAGCAGTGAATCCGGGAATAGGGCTGAAGCTTTCTTT. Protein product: CASSESGNRAEAFF.

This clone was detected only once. The CDR3 protein is CASRRRDRGQPQHF. The CDR3 nucleotides read TGTGCCAGCAGACGGAGGGACAGGGGGCAGCCCCAGCATTTT. The chain employs TRBV27 and TRBJ1-5, with 11 bases that match TRBD1. CDR3 length: 14 residues. The V and J ends lost 6 bases and 7 bases, in that order; junction bases with no gene match: 5. Germline V gives CDR1 MNHEY, CDR2 SMNVEV (reference sequence).

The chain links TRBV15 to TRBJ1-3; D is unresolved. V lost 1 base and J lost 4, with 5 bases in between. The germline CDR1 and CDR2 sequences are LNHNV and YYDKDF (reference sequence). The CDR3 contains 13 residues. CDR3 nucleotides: TGTGCCACCAGCAGAGGCACCGGAAACACCATATATTTT. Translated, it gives CATSRGTGNTIYF.

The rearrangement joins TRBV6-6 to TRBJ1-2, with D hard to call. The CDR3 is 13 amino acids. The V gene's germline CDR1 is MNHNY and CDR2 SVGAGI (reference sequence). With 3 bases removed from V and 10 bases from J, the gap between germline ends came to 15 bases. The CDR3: CASSYAMGSDYTF. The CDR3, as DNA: TGTGCCAGCAGTTATGCAATGGGCTCCGACTACACCTTC.

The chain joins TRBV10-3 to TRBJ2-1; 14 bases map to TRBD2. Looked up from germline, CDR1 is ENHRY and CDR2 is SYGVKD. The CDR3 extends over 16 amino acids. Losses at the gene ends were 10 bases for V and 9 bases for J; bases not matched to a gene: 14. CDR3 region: CATGLAGGSFSSEQFF. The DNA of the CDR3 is TGTGCCACCGGACTAGCGGGAGGTAGCTTTAGTAGTGAGCAGTTCTTC.

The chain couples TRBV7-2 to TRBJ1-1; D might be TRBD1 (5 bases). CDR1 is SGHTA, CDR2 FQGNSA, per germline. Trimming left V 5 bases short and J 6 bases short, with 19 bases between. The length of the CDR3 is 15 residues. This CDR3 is CASSPTSGGPAEAFF. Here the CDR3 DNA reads TGTGCCAGCAGCCCCACATCGGGGGGACCAGCTGAAGCTTTCTTT. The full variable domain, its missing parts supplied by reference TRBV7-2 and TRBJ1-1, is GAGVSQSPSNKVTEKGKDVELRCDPISGHTALYWYRQSLGQGLEFLIYFQGNSAPDKSGLPSDRFSAERTGGSVSTLTIQRTQQEDSAVYLCASSPTSGGPAEAFFGQGTRLTVV.